Listed here is a single T cell receptor beta chain. Antigen specificity is unknown. None of the patients had undergone any treatment ahead of thyroid surgery. Study processing details: Using the CDR3 differences seen across clinicopathological groups, the authors built a distant-metastasis classifier for papillary thyroid cancer, which was meant to discriminate distant-metastatic patients. MiXCR reprocessed the PCR reads for TCRdb. These V and J calls rely on TCRdb rather than the paper's analysis. Among several thousand clones listed, 32% were seen once. This sample was included in a study of metastatic and nonmetastatic thyroid tumors. About the study: It was across blood and tumor or nodule tissue from malignant and benign thyroid patients that repertoires were compared. Study-wide results and limits: Compared with benign nodules, malignant thyroid tumors were reported to have significantly higher TCR beta diversity in both blood and tumor.

The germline V gene encodes CDR1 MNHNS and CDR2 SASEGT. The CDR3 sequence is 16 residues long. V lost 6 bases and J lost 6; bases outside the gene matches: 17. Sequenced input: adjacent normal tissue. This chain uses TRBV6-1 with TRBJ2-7; 7 nucleotides line up with TRBD1. The clonotype originates from a female donor with papillary thyroid cancer or a benign thyroid nodule (not recorded which). Some clones in this sample may be carry-over from other donors' samples. The CDR3 DNA reads as TGTGCCAGCAGCCCCAGGCCCCCGGGACAGAAAACCGAGCAGTACTTC. It specifies CASSPRPPGQKTEQYF.